The clone carrying this T cell receptor (beta chain) was picked up many times. No antigen is known for it. The cDNA was synthesized by means of template-switch 5'RACE, which was carried out with 10-nucleotide random UMIs. TCRdb reprocessed the 5' RACE reads via MiXCR and lists one record per CDR3 protein. The sample includes 71,000 or so distinct CDR3 sequences, roughly 15% of them seen just once. The data were taken from a study of neurological immune-mediated disorders. This CDR3 comprises 14 residues. V lost 4 bases and J 3 bases, leaving 14 bases between the germline ends. Germline V gene data show CDR1 as SGHRS and CDR2 as YFSETQ. Notes on the study in general: Falling below healthy controls, multiple sclerosis showed the least TCR clonal expansion, while HTLV-1-associated myelopathy showed the most. The absence of any CDR3 amino acid sequence shared by expanded clones across subjects suggests that repertoires were private in all groups.

Time point: longitudinal time-point 1 (baseline). Material for sequencing was PBMCs. The TCR originated in a female donor with HTLV-1-associated myelopathy (HAM/TSP). The J gene is TRBJ2-7, the V gene TRBV5-1, with a weak D call TRBD2 (7 bases). The CDR3, as DNA: TGCGCCAGCAGCCTGGGGGGGGCGGGCTACGAGCAGTACTTC. Its protein product is CASSLGGAGYEQYF.